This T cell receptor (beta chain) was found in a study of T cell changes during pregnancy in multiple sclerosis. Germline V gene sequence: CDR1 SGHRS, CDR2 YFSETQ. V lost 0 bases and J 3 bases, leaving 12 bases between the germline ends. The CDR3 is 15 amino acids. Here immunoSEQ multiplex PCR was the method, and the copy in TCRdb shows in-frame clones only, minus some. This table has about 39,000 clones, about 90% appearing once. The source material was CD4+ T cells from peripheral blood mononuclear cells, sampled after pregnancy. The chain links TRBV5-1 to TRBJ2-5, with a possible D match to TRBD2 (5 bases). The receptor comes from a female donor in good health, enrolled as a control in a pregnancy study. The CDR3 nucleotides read TGCGCCAGCAGCTTGGGTGGGTTGAGGGAAGAGACCCAGTACTTC. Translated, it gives CASSLGGLREETQYF.